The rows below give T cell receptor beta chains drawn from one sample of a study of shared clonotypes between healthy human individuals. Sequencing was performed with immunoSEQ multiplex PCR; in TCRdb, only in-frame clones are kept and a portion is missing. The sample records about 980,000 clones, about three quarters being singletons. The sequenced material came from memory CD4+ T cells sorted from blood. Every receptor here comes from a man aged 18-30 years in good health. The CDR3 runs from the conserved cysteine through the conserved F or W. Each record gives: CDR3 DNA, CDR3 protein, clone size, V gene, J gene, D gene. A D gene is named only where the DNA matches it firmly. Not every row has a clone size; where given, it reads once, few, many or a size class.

TGCGCCAGCAGTCCTGGCGAGTACCGGGACGAGCAGTACTTC	CASSPGEYRDEQYF	few	TRBV5-1	TRBJ2-7	.
TGTGCCAGCAGCTTAGACAGGGAAAAACTGTTTTTT	CASSLDREKLFF	many	TRBV7-2	TRBJ1-4	.
TGTGCCAGCTCAGACTCTGGGGCCAACGTCCTGACTTTC	CASSDSGANVLTF	.	TRBV18	TRBJ2-6	.
TGTGCCGGAGGGACAGGGGACACCGGGGAGCTGTTTTTT	CAGGTGDTGELFF	few	TRBV7-9	TRBJ2-2	TRBD1
TGCGCCAGCAGTGGAGGACTACAGGGGTTTAGCGATTCACCCCTCCACTTT	CASSGGLQGFSDSPLHF	.	TRBV5-1	TRBJ1-6	TRBD1
TGTGCCAGCAGCTTAGAAGGTGCGGGCAAATACAATGAGCAGTTCTTC	CASSLEGAGKYNEQFF	.	TRBV11-2	TRBJ2-1	.
TGTGCCAGCAGTTACTCGATATATGGATTGGGGGAGCAGTACTTC	CASSYSIYGLGEQYF	.	TRBV6-5	TRBJ2-7	.
TGTGCCAGCAGCTGGTCCCGAGACTATGGCTACACCTTC	CASSWSRDYGYTF	.	TRBV5-4	TRBJ1-2	.
TGTGCCAGCAGCCTTAGCGGGACATTGAGCGATGAGCAGTTCTTC	CASSLSGTLSDEQFF	.	TRBV2	TRBJ2-1	TRBD2
TGTGCCAGCAGCTTCCCGGGACAGGGCACAGATACGCAGTATTTT	CASSFPGQGTDTQYF	.	TRBV7-9	TRBJ2-3	TRBD1
TGTGCCAGCAACGACAGGTACTACGAGCAGTACTTC	CASNDRYYEQYF	once	TRBV28	TRBJ2-7	.
TGTGCCAGCAGTTATTCGACTAGCGGGGCCCACAATGAGCAGTTCTTC	CASSYSTSGAHNEQFF	.	TRBV6-5	TRBJ2-1	TRBD2